One and the same sample provided the 14 T cell receptor beta chains below, sequenced in a study of cytomegalovirus exposure and HLA in healthy donors. TCRdb's copy holds only in-frame clones and misses some; the assay was immunoSEQ multiplex PCR. Of 85,000 to 95,000 clones in the sample, approximately 96% were seen once. Sequencing used PBMCs. Every receptor here comes from a man between 18 and 29 years old in good health and CMV-seronegative.

The chain combines TRBV6-6 with TRBJ2-1, with 7 positions matching TRBD1. The CDR3 totals 14 residues. V shed 4 bases, J shed 9 bases, and the junction held 9 bases outside the gene matches. From germline, CDR1 is MNHNY and CDR2 SVGAGI (reference sequence). The CDR3 reads CASSFWTGSTEQFF. CDR3 sequence (DNA): TGTGCCAGCAGTTTTTGGACAGGCTCGACTGAGCAGTTCTTC.

CDR3 sequence reads: CASSRTGGSGTEAFF. CDR3 DNA: TGTGCCAGTAGTAGGACAGGGGGGAGTGGCACTGAAGCTTTCTTT. This chain uses TRBV19 with TRBJ1-1; 10 nucleotides line up with TRBD1. This CDR3 is built from 15 residues. The germline CDR1 and CDR2 sequences are LNHDA and SQIVND (reference sequence). Trimming cost V 4 bases and J 4 bases; bases outside gene matches: 6.

V usage is TRBV2 and J usage is TRBJ2-7; 9 bases line up with TRBD2. V lost 2 bases, J lost 5 bases, and 13 bases stayed unmatched. There are 17 residues in the CDR3. Per germline, CDR1 SNHLY and CDR2 FYNNEI. The DNA of the CDR3 is TGTGCCAGCAGTGAATTGGACATTAGCGGGAGTTCCCACGAGCAGTACTTC. Amino acids: CASSELDISGSSHEQYF.

The genes are TRBV5-1 and TRBJ1-1; no clear D gene. Looked up from germline, CDR1 is SGHRS and CDR2 is YFSETQ. CDR3 size: 15 residues. Trimming left V 4 bases short and J 5 bases short, with 18 bases between. CDR3 DNA: TGCGCCAGCAGCAATTCCGGGCGGGTTGAGACTGAAGCTTTCTTT. Translation: CASSNSGRVETEAFF.

CDR3 in amino acids: CASSLGGGNQPQHF. CDR3 bases: TGCGCCAGCAGCCTGGGAGGCGGCAATCAGCCCCAGCATTTT. The V call is TRBV5-1, the J call TRBJ1-5; D remains unclear. In germline, CDR1 is SGHRS, CDR2 YFSETQ. The CDR3 is made up of 14 amino acids. Trimming pared 4 bases from V and 2 bases from J, leaving 10 bases between.

This clone was seen only once. The J gene is TRBJ2-1, the V gene TRBV9; 7 nucleotides match TRBD2. J gave up 5 bases and V 3 bases, and 8 bases lay outside the gene matches. The CDR3 runs to 15 residues. Per the germline V gene, CDR1 is SGDLS and CDR2 is YYNGEE. The CDR3 protein is CASSALAGANNEQFF. DNA of the CDR3: TGTGCCAGCAGCGCCCTTGCGGGAGCTAACAATGAGCAGTTCTTC.

The J gene is TRBJ2-7, the V gene TRBV28; D unclear. This CDR3 region has 12 residues. In germline, CDR1 is MDHEN, CDR2 SYDVKM. The V and J ends lost 2 bases and 1 base respectively, with 3 bases between them. CDR3 DNA: TGTGCCAGCAGTTTACCGTCCTACGAGCAGTACTTC. Translating gives CASSLPSYEQYF.

This chain connects TRBV27 to TRBJ2-7; D possibly corresponds to TRBD1 (6 bases). V lost 0 bases, J lost 3 bases, and 15 bases lay in between. This CDR3 has 16 residues. The germline V gene encodes CDR1 MNHEY and CDR2 SMNVEV (reference sequence). CDR3 in DNA: TGTGCCAGCAGTTTATCGGCAGGGGCACCCTACTACGAGCAGTACTTC. Residues: CASSLSAGAPYYEQYF.

This chain joins TRBV15 and TRBJ2-1; 7 bases are shared with TRBD1. V gave up 11 bases and J gave up 5 bases; unmatched junction bases: 15. The CDR3 length is 15 residues. Germline values: CDR1 LNHNV, CDR2 YYDKDF (reference sequence). In DNA form, the CDR3 reads TGTGCCTCTCAGAGGAGGACAGGTTATGACAATGAGCAGTTCTTC. Translation: CASQRRTGYDNEQFF.

The chain links TRBV7-2 to TRBJ1-5; D gene uncertain. The CDR3 loop spans 14 amino acids. Germline loops: CDR1 SGHTA, CDR2 FQGNSA. V dropped 1 base and J dropped 0 bases, with 4 bases sitting between them. This CDR3 reads CASSLDGSNQPQHF. CDR3 in DNA: TGTGCCAGCAGCTTAGACGGTAGCAATCAGCCCCAGCATTTT.

J is TRBJ2-3 and V is TRBV4-3, with TRBD2 matching 12 bases. This CDR3 comprises 17 residues. CDR1 and CDR2 (germline): LGHNA, YSLEER. The V segment lost 0 bases and the J segment 12 bases; nucleotides outside the gene matches: 13. This CDR3 reads CASSQDSLAGGGTFQYF. DNA of the CDR3: TGCGCCAGCAGCCAAGATAGCCTAGCGGGAGGGGGCACATTTCAGTATTTT.

The table lists this clone with a count of one. This chain joins TRBV20-1 and TRBJ2-5; D ambiguous. Between the trimmed V and J ends, which lost 8 bases and 1 base, there was a span of 8 bases. This CDR3 spans 11 amino acids. The germline gives CDR1 DFQATT, CDR2 SNEGSKA (reference sequence). The CDR3 sequence: CSSISQETQYF. CDR3 DNA: TGCAGTTCAATTTCCCAAGAGACCCAGTACTTC.

The rearrangement links TRBV5-5 to TRBJ2-1; 12 bases are a match to TRBD2. V trimming: 4 bases; J trimming: 6 bases; junction bases outside the gene matches: 5. Germline loops: CDR1 SGHKS, CDR2 YYEKEE (reference sequence). The CDR3 extends over 15 amino acids. CDR3 amino acids: CASSVLAGGINEQFF. The CDR3 DNA reads as TGTGCCAGCAGCGTCCTAGCGGGAGGGATCAATGAGCAGTTCTTC.

The chain is built from TRBV29-1 and TRBJ1-2, with 7 bases matching TRBD1. J was trimmed by 1 base and V by 0 bases; bases with no gene match: 11. The CDR3 totals 17 residues. Per the germline V gene, CDR1 is SQVTM and CDR2 is ANQGSEA. DNA for the CDR3: TGCAGCGTTGAAGATTGGGACAGCATACCTAGTAACTATGGCTACACCTTC. Its protein is CSVEDWDSIPSNYGYTF. The complete variable domain, with remaining parts taken from reference TRBV29-1 and TRBJ1-2, reads SAVISQKPSRDICQRGTSLTIQCQVDSQVTMMFWYRQQPGQSLTLIATANQGSEATYESGFVIDKFPISRPNLTFSTLTVSNMSPEDSSIYLCSVEDWDSIPSNYGYTFGSGTRLTVV.